A selection of T cell receptor beta chains follows, all from one sample in a study of OX40 agonist ivuxolimab in advanced cancers. Only in-frame clones appear in the TCRdb table, and some are missing; sequencing was by immunoSEQ multiplex PCR. Seen here are fewer than 100,000 clones, about 93% observed once, and the top ten hold around 5.9%. The starting material was CD4+ or CD8+ T cells sorted from blood, obtained in a trial of the OX40 agonist ivuxolimab. The receptors originated from an adult with an advanced solid tumor such as melanoma, head and neck, liver or kidney cancer. The CDR3 runs from the conserved cysteine through the conserved F or W. A D gene is named only where the DNA matches it firmly. Expanded clones are given a class, and other clones once, few, many or no size at all.

cdr3_aa cdr3_nt clone_size cdr3_length j_call d_call v_call
CASSLSREAGNTIYF TGTGCCAGCAGTTTGAGCAGGGAGGCTGGAAACACCATATATTTT once 15 TRBJ1-3 NA TRBV27
CATSPRGQGSNQPQHF TGTGCCACCAGCCCCCGAGGACAGGGTAGCAATCAGCCCCAGCATTTT NA 16 TRBJ1-5 TRBD1 TRBV15
CASSLLGTSNYEQYF TGTGCCAGCAGCCTCCTCGGGACTAGCAACTACGAGCAGTACTTC NA 15 TRBJ2-7 TRBD2 TRBV7-8
CASSQVAYTQYF TGTGCCAGCAGCCAAGTAGCCTATACGCAGTATTTT NA 12 TRBJ2-3 NA TRBV5-5
CASSFAQGSEQYF TGTGCCAGCAGTTTCGCACAGGGGAGCGAGCAGTACTTC NA 13 TRBJ2-7 TRBD1 TRBV27
CATSSWKNTEAFF TGTGCCACCAGCAGTTGGAAGAACACTGAAGCTTTCTTT NA 13 TRBJ1-1 NA TRBV15
CASSLGSTQGAAEKLFF TGTGCCAGCAGCTTAGGATCAACACAGGGGGCGGCAGAAAAACTGTTTTTT NA 17 TRBJ1-4 TRBD1 TRBV7-6
CASSVNRGFSTDTQYF TGTGCCAGCAGCGTCAACAGGGGGTTTAGCACAGATACGCAGTATTTT NA 16 TRBJ2-3 TRBD1 TRBV9
CAGGTSLYNEQFF TGTGCCGGAGGGACTAGCCTCTACAATGAGCAGTTCTTC NA 13 TRBJ2-1 TRBD2 TRBV2
CSGIGTGGENTEAFF TGCAGCGGTATTGGGACAGGGGGGGAGAACACTGAAGCTTTCTTT NA 15 TRBJ1-1 TRBD1 TRBV29-1
CASSPSGTTYGYTF TGTGCCAGCAGTCCATCCGGGACAACCTATGGCTACACCTTC NA 14 TRBJ1-2 NA TRBV27
CASSMSLGSYEQYF TGTGCCAGTAGTATGTCATTGGGCTCCTACGAGCAGTACTTC once 14 TRBJ2-7 NA TRBV19
CASSVDSPYEQYF TGTGCCAGCAGCGTGGACAGTCCCTACGAGCAGTACTTC NA 13 TRBJ2-7 NA TRBV5-6
CASSPRQAPYEQYF TGTGCCAGCAGCCCCAGACAGGCGCCCTACGAGCAGTACTTC NA 14 TRBJ2-7 NA TRBV11-2
CASSQSQSSNQPQHF TGCGCCAGCAGCCAATCACAGAGTAGCAATCAGCCCCAGCATTTT NA 15 TRBJ1-5 NA TRBV4-1
CATSRDRDGNTGELFF TGTGCCACCAGCAGAGACAGGGATGGGAACACCGGGGAGCTGTTTTTT NA 16 TRBJ2-2 NA TRBV15
CASSLSGNTEAFF TGTGCCAGCAGCTTAAGTGGGAACACTGAAGCTTTCTTT NA 13 TRBJ1-1 NA TRBV11-3
CASSWTARNTEAFF TGTGCCAGCAGTTGGACAGCCAGGAACACTGAAGCTTTCTTT NA 14 TRBJ1-1 NA TRBV6-5
CATQALANTGELFF TGTGCCACCCAAGCCCTCGCGAACACCGGGGAGCTGTTTTTT few 14 TRBJ2-2 NA TRBV15
CASSLYTHDTQYF TGTGCCAGCAGCTTATATACCCACGATACGCAGTATTTT once 13 TRBJ2-3 NA TRBV7-9
CASSLRFRGFSPGEQYF TGTGCCAGCAGCTTACGTTTTCGGGGGTTTTCCCCCGGGGAGCAGTACTTC NA 17 TRBJ2-7 NA TRBV7-2
CASSIGPSTEQYF TGTGCCAGTAGTATAGGACCCTCCACCGAGCAGTACTTC NA 13 TRBJ2-7 NA TRBV19
CASSARQGAKFVSDLGNTIYF TGTGCCAGCAGCGCCAGACAGGGGGCAAAATTTGTAAGTGACTTGGGAAACACCATATATTTT NA 21 TRBJ1-3 TRBD1 TRBV7-6
CASSFPITRTDTQYF TGTGCCAGCAGCTTTCCGATAACACGCACAGATACGCAGTATTTT NA 15 TRBJ2-3 NA TRBV7-9
CASSAGYTEAFF TGTGCCAGCAGTGCAGGATACACTGAAGCTTTCTTT NA 12 TRBJ1-1 NA TRBV2
CASSLRQGLNEKLFF TGTGCCAGCAGCTTGAGACAAGGCCTTAATGAAAAACTGTTTTTT NA 15 TRBJ1-4 NA TRBV13
CASSSAYEQYF TGTGCCAGCAGCTCCGCCTACGAGCAGTACTTC NA 11 TRBJ2-7 NA TRBV11-2
CASSLSVGLGDEQYF TGTGCCAGCAGTTTATCGGTGGGACTAGGCGACGAGCAGTACTTC NA 15 TRBJ2-7 TRBD2 TRBV27
CASSRRSQNTEAFF TGTGCCAGCAGCCGTCGGAGTCAGAACACTGAAGCTTTCTTT NA 14 TRBJ1-1 NA TRBV7-8
CASSGDRGLSNEQFF TGTGCCAGCAGTGGGGACAGGGGGCTAAGCAATGAGCAGTTCTTC NA 15 TRBJ2-1 TRBD1 TRBV2
CASSSPSTGSSYEQYF TGTGCCAGCAGCTCCCCCTCGACAGGGAGCTCCTACGAGCAGTACTTC NA 16 TRBJ2-7 TRBD1 TRBV7-9
CASSQGLEVTF TGTGCCAGCAGCCAAGGACTGGAGGTCACCTTC NA 11 TRBJ1-2 NA TRBV4-2
CASSLPGGGGELFF TGTGCCAGCAGCCTCCCCGGGGGGGGCGGGGAGCTGTTTTTT NA 14 TRBJ2-2 TRBD2 TRBV11-2
CASSSGTVTIGVAFF TGTGCCAGCAGCTCCGGGACAGTGACAATAGGTGTAGCTTTCTTT NA 15 TRBJ1-1 TRBD1 TRBV7-9
CASSLGGEERSSYNEQFF TGTGCCAGCAGCTTAGGCGGGGAGGAGCGGAGCTCCTACAATGAGCAGTTCTTC NA 18 TRBJ2-1 NA TRBV7-6
CASSSSLARPQHF TGTGCCAGCAGTTCCAGCTTAGCCCGGCCCCAGCATTTT NA 13 TRBJ1-5 NA TRBV6-5
CASSMRFTGELFF TGTGCCAGTAGCATGAGATTTACCGGGGAGCTGTTTTTT NA 13 TRBJ2-2 NA TRBV19
CASRLLAGDTGELFF TGCGCCAGCAGGTTACTAGCGGGGGACACCGGGGAGCTGTTTTTT once 15 TRBJ2-2 TRBD2 TRBV4-1
CAILAGLKTDTQYF TGTGCCATATTAGCGGGACTGAAGACAGATACGCAGTATTTT NA 14 TRBJ2-3 TRBD2 TRBV25-1
CASSLSPRGGGNTIYF TGTGCCAGCAGCTTATCCCCCCGGGGAGGTGGAAACACCATATATTTT NA 16 TRBJ1-3 NA TRBV5-6
CASSLEVGLRSYEQYF TGTGCCAGCAGCTTGGAGGTGGGACTTCGCTCCTACGAGCAGTACTTC once 16 TRBJ2-7 NA TRBV5-6
CASSLGQGGHHGYTF TGTGCCAGCAGCCTAGGACAGGGAGGTCACCATGGCTACACCTTC few 15 TRBJ1-2 TRBD1 TRBV27